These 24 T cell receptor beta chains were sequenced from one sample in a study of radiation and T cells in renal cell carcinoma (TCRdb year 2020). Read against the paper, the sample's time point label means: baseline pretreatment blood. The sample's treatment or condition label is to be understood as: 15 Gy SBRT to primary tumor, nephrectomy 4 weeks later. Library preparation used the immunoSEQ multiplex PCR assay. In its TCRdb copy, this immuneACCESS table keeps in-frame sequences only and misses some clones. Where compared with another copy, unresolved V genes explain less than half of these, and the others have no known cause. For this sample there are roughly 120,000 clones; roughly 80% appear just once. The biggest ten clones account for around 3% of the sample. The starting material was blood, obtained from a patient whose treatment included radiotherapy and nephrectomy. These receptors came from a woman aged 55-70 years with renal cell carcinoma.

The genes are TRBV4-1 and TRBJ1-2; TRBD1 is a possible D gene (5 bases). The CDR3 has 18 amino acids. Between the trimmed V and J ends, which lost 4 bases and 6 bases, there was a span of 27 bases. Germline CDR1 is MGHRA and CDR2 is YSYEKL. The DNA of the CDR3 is TGCGCCAGCAGCCCCCCAGGGACCCCTCGTACATTGCGTGATGGCTACACCTTC. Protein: CASSPPGTPRTLRDGYTF.

CDR3 sequence reads: CASSERGTVGFAGNQPQHF. The CDR3 DNA is TGTGCCAGCAGTGAAAGGGGGACAGTCGGGTTTGCGGGCAATCAGCCCCAGCATTTT. This chain links TRBV6-1 with TRBJ1-5; 7 nucleotides align to TRBD1. Germline V gene lookup returns CDR1 MNHNS and CDR2 SASEGT. After removal of 2 bases from V and 2 bases from J, the junction contained 15 bases not matched to a gene. The CDR3 has 19 residues.

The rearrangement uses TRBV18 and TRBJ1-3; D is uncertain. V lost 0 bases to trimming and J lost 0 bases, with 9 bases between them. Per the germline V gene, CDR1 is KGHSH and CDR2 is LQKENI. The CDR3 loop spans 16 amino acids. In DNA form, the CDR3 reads TGTGCCAGCTCACCACCGGGCAGTAACTCTGGAAACACCATATATTTT. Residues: CASSPPGSNSGNTIYF.

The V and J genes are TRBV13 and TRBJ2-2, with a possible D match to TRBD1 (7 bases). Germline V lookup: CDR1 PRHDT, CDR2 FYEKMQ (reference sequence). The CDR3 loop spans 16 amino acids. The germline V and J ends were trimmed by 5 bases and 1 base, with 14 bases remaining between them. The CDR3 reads CASSTRRGVNTGELFF. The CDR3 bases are TGTGCCAGCAGCACACGCAGGGGGGTGAACACCGGGGAGCTGTTTTTT.

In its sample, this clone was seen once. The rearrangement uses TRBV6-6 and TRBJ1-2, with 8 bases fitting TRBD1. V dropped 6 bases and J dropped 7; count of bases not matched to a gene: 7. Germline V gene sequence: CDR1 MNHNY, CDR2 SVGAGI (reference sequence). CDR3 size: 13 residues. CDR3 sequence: CASSRDRGAGYTF. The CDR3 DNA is TGTGCCAGCAGCCGAGACAGGGGTGCTGGCTACACCTTC.

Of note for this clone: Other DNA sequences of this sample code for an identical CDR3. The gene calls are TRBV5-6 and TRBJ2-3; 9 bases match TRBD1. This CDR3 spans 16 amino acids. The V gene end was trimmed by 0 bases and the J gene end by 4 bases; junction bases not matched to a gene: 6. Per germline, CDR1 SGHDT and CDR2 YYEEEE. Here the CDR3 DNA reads TGTGCCAGCAGCTTGGCCCGGGACAGGGCGCCAGATACGCAGTATTTT. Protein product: CASSLARDRAPDTQYF.

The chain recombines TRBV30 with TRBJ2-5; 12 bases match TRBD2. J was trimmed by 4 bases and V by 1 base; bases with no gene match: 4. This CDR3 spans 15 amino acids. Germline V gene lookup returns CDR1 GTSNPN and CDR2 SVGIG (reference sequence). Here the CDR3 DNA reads TGTGCCTGGAGTGCGACTAGCGGGAGAAGAGAGACCCAGTACTTC. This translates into CAWSATSGRRETQYF.

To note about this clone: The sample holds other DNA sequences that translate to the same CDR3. In nucleotides, the CDR3 is TGTGCCAGCAGTTTAAGCGGGGGGAATACTGAAGCTTTCTTT. This translates into CASSLSGGNTEAFF. V gene TRBV27 combines with J gene TRBJ1-1, with a tentative D call TRBD1 (5 bases). The germline V and J ends were trimmed by 2 bases and 5 bases, with 12 bases remaining between them. Germline CDR1 reads MNHEY; CDR2 reads SMNVEV (reference sequence). The length of the CDR3 is 14 residues.

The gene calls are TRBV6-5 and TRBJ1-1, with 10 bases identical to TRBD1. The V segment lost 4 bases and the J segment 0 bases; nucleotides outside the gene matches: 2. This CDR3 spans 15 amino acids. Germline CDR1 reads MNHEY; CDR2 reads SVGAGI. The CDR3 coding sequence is TGTGCCAGCAGTTTGACAGGGGGCCTGAACACTGAAGCTTTCTTT. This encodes CASSLTGGLNTEAFF.

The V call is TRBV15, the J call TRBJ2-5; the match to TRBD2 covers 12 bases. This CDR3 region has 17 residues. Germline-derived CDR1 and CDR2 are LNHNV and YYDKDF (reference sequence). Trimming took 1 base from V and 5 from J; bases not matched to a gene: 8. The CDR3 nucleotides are TGTGCCACCAGCAGAGGGACTAGCGGGGCCTCTGGGGAGACCCAGTACTTC. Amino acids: CATSRGTSGASGETQYF.

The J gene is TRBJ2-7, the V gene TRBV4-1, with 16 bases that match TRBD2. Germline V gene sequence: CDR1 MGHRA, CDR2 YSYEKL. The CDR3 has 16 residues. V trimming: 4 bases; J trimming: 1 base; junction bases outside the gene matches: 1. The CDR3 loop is CASSRGLAGGSYEQYF. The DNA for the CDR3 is TGCGCCAGCAGCCGGGGACTAGCGGGGGGGTCCTACGAGCAGTACTTC.

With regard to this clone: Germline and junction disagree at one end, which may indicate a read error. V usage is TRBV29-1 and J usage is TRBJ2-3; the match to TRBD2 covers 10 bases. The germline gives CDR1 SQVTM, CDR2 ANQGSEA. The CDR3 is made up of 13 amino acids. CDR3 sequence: CSGEWTSGDTQYF. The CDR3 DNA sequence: TGCAGCGGTGAATGGACTAGCGGAGATACGCAGTATTTT.

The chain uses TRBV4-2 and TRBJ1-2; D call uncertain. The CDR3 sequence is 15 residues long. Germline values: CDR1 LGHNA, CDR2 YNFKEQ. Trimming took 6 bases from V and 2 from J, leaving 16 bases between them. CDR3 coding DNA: TGTGCCAGCAGTTTAAACCCCGCGGGGAACTATGGCTACACCTTC. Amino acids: CASSLNPAGNYGYTF.

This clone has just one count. The CDR3 DNA reads TGTGCCAGCAGCTTAGCTCAGAGGAACACTGAAGCTTTCTTT. This translates into CASSLAQRNTEAFF. The chain links TRBV7-2 to TRBJ1-1; D remains ambiguous. V lost 0 bases to trimming and J lost 1 base, with 6 bases between them. The CDR3 extends over 14 amino acids. In germline, CDR1 is SGHTA, CDR2 FQGNSA.

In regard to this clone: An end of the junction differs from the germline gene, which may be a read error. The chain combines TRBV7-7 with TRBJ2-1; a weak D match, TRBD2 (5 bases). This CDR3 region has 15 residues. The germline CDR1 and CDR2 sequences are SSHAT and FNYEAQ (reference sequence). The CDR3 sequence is CASSLAFTGNYEQFF. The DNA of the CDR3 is TGTGCTAGCAGCTTAGCGTTCACGGGTAACTATGAGCAGTTCTTC.

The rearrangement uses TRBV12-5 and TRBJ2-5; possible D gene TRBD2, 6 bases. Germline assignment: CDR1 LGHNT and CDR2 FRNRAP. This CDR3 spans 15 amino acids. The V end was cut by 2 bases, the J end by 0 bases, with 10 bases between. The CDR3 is CASGLTGLYQETQYF. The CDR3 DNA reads TGTGCTAGTGGTTTGACAGGACTATACCAAGAGACCCAGTACTTC. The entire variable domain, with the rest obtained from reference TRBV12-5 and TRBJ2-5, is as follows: DARVTQTPRHKVTEMGQEVTMRCQPILGHNTVFWYRQTMMQGLELLAYFRNRAPLDDSGMPKDRFSAEMPDATLATLKIQPSEPRDSAVYFCASGLTGLYQETQYFGPGTRLLVL.

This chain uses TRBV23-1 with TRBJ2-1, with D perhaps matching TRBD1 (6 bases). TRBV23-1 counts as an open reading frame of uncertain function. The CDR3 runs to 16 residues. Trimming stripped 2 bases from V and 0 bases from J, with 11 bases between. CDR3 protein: CASSQPGTHSYNEQFF. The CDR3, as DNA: TGCGCCAGCAGTCAACCAGGGACACACTCCTACAATGAGCAGTTCTTC.

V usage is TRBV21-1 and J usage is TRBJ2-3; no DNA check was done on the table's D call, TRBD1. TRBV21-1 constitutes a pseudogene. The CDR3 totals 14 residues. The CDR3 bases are TGTGCCAGCACCGCCGGGACAGGGTCAGATACGCAGTATTTT. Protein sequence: CASTAGTGSDTQYF.

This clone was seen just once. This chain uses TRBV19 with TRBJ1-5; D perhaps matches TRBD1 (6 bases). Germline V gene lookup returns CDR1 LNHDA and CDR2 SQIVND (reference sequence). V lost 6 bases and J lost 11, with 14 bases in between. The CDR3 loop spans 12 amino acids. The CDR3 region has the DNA TGTGCCAGTAGCCTTAACAGGGAATCCCAGCATTTT. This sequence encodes CASSLNRESQHF.

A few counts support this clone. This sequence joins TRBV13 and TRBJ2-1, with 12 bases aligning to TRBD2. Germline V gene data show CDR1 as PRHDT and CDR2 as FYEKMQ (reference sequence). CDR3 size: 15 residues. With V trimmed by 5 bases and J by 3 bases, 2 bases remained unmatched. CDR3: CASSRLAGDYNEQFF. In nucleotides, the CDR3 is TGTGCCAGCAGCCGACTAGCGGGAGACTACAATGAGCAGTTCTTC. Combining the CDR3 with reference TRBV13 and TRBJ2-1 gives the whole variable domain AAGVIQSPRHLIKEKRETATLKCYPIPRHDTVYWYQQGPGQDPQFLISFYEKMQSDKGSIPDRFSAQQFSDYHSELNMSSLELGDSALYFCASSRLAGDYNEQFFGPGTRLTVL.

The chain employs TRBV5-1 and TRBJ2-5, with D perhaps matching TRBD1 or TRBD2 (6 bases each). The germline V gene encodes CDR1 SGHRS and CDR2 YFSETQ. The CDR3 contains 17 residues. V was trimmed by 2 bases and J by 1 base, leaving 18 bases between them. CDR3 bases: TGCGCCAGCAGCTTTCTCCCCGGAGGGGGGACCCAAGAGACCCAGTACTTC. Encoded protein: CASSFLPGGGTQETQYF.

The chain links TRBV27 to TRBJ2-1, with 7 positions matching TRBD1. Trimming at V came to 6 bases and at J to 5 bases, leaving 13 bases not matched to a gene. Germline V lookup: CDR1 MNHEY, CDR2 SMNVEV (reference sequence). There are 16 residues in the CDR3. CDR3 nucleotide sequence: TGTGCCAGCAGCCGCACAGGGGTCCTTCCACACAATGAGCAGTTCTTC. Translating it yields CASSRTGVLPHNEQFF.

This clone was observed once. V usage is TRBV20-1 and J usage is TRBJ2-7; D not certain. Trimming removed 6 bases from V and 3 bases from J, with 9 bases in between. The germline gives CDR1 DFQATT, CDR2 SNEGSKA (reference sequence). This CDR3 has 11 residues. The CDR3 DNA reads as TGCAGTGCGCCAGAACACTACGAGCAGTACTTC. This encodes CSAPEHYEQYF.

The CDR3 loop reads CASSYTQGGNGYTF. In nucleotides, the CDR3 is TGTGCCAGCAGTTACACACAGGGGGGGAATGGCTACACCTTC. V gene TRBV6-6 combines with J gene TRBJ1-2; 8 bases map to TRBD1. The CDR3 extends over 14 amino acids. V trimming: 2 bases; J trimming: 6 bases; junction bases outside the gene matches: 5. Germline CDR1 is MNHNY and CDR2 is SVGAGI (reference sequence).